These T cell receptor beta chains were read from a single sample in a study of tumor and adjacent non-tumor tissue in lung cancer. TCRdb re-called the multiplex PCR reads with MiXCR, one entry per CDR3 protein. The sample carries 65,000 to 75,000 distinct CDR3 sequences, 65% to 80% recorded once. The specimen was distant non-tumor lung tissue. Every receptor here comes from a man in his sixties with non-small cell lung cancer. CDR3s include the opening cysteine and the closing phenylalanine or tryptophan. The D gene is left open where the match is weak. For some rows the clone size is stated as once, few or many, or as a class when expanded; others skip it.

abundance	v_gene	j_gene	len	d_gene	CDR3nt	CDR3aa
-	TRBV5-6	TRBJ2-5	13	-	TGTGCCGGCAGCACAGGAGCCCAAGAGACCCAGTACTTC	CAGSTGAQETQYF
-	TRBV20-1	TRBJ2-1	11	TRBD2	TGCAGTGTTAGCGGGTCGCGGGAGCAATTCTTC	CSVSGSREQFF
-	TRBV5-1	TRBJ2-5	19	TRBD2	TGCACCAGCAGCTTGTATCCCAGCGGGAGAGGCCCAAATCGAGAGACCCAGTACTTC	CTSSLYPSGRGPNRETQYF
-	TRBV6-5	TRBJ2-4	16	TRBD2	TGTGCCAACAGGCCCAGACTAGCGGGAGGGCGACACATTCAGTACTTC	CANRPRLAGGRHIQYF
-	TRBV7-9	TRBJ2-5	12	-	TGTGCCAGCAGCATAGGGAGTGAGACCCAGTACTTC	CASSIGSETQYF
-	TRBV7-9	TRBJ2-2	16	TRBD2	TGTGCCAGCAGCCAGGGACTAGCGGGAGGAACCGGGGAGCTGTTTTTT	CASSQGLAGGTGELFF
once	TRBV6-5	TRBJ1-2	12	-	TGTGCCAGCAGTTCGACAGAGAACCGCTACACCTTT	CASSSTENRYTF
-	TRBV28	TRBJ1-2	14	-	TGTGCCGTCAGTCCACTAGGGACCAAAAATGGCTACATCTTC	CAVSPLGTKNGYIF
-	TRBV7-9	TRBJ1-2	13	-	TGTGCCAGCTGCTTAGAAGGAGGCTATGGCTACACCTTC	CASCLEGGYGYTF
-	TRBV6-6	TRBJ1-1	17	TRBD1	TGTGCCAGCACCATCGGGGGGACAGGGGGTCCTCACACTGAAGCTTTCTTT	CASTIGGTGGPHTEAFF
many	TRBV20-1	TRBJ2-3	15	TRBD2	TGCAGTGCTAGTGGGCTAGCGGGTTTCACAGATACGCAGTATTTT	CSASGLAGFTDTQYF
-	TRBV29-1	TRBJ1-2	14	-	TGCAGCATGGTAACAATGACCGGGAACTACGGCTACACCTTC	CSMVTMTGNYGYTF
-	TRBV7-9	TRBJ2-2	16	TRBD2	TGTGCCAACAGCCCGGGACTAGCGGGAGGAACCGGGGAGCTGTTTTTT	CANSPGLAGGTGELFF
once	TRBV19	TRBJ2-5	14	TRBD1	TGTGCCAGTAGTACCCGGGACAGGGACGGGACCCAGTACTTC	CASSTRDRDGTQYF
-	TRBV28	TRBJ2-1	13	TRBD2	TGTGCCAGCAGGTCTAGCGGGGACAACAAGCAGTTCTTC	CASRSSGDNKQFF
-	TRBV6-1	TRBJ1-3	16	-	TGTGCCATTGCCATGATGAATAGCGACTCTGGAAACACCATACATTTT	CAIAMMNSDSGNTIHF
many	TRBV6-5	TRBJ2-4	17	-	TGTGCCAGCAGTTACTCTTCCCCCGATCTAGCCAAAAACATTCAGTACTTC	CASSYSSPDLAKNIQYF
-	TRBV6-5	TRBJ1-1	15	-	TGTGCCAGCAGTTACGGCAGTCATGTGTCCATTGAAGCTTTCTTT	CASSYGSHVSIEAFF
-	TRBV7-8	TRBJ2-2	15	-	TGTGCCAGCAGGTTAGAACAGAGTAGCACCGGGGAGCTGTTTTTT	CASRLEQSSTGELFF
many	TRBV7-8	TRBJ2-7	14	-	TGTGCCAGCAGCTTATCTTCGCGGAACTACGAGCAGTACTTC	CASSLSSRNYEQYF
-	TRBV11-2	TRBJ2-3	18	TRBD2	TGTGCCAGCAGCTTTGACCCGAGCGGGATTCGGAACACAGATACGCAGTATTTT	CASSFDPSGIRNTDTQYF
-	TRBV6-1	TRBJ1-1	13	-	TGTGCCAGCAGGGGGGTACCGAACACTGAAGCTTTCTTT	CASRGVPNTEAFF
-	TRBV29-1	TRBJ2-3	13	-	TGTAGGGTCGTAGAGCGGGTTGCAGATACGCAGTATTTT	CRVVERVADTQYF
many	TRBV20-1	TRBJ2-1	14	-	TGCAGTGCTAGGGGTGGGTCCGAGACCAATGAGCAGTTCTTC	CSARGGSETNEQFF
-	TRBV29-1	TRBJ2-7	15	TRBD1	TGCAGCGCAACAAGGGGGAGACAGGGTCCCCACAAGCAGTACTTC	CSATRGRQGPHKQYF
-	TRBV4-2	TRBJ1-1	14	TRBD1	TGTGCCGGCAGCCAAGACGGGGGACAGTCTGAAGCTTTCTTT	CAGSQDGGQSEAFF
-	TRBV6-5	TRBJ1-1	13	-	TGTGCCAGTAGTAGTGGGGTGGGCACTGAAGCTTTCTTT	CASSSGVGTEAFF
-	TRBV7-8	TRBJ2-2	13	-	TGTGCCAGCAGCGTCAATAATACCGGGGAGCTGTTTTTT	CASSVNNTGELFF
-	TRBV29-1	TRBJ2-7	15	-	TGCAGCGTTTTTGGCAGGGGGGTAGAATCCCACGAGCAGTACTTC	CSVFGRGVESHEQYF
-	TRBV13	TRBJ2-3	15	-	TGTGCCAGCAGCTTGGCGAAACAGAACACAGAAACGCAGTATTTT	CASSLAKQNTETQYF
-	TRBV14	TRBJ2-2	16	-	TGTGCCTGCAGCCATCTACCAGCGCCTAACACGGGGGAGCTGTTTTTT	CACSHLPAPNTGELFF
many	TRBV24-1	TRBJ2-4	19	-	TGTGCCACCAGTGATTTGCAAAGGGCCAGGGGCTTAGCCAAAAACATTCAGTACTTC	CATSDLQRARGLAKNIQYF
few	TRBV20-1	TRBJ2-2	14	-	TGCAGTGCTAGAGAGGGGGGGAACACCGGGGAGCTGTTTTTT	CSAREGGNTGELFF
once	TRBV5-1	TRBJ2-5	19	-	TGCGCCAGCAGCTTGTACCCCACCAGGAGAGGCCCAAATCAAGAGACCCAGTATTTC	CASSLYPTRRGPNQETQYF
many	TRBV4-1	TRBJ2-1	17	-	TGCGCCAGCAGCCAACCTCGACTAGTAAGGTCCTACAATGAGCAGTTCTTC	CASSQPRLVRSYNEQFF
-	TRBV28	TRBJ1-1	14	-	TGTGCCAGCAGTACCCCACCAGGGAACACTGAAGCTTTCTTT	CASSTPPGNTEAFF
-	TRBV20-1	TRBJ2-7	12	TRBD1	TGCATTGCTTCCACAGGGGGCGGCGAGAAGTACTTC	CIASTGGGEKYF
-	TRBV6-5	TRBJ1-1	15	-	TGTGCCGGCAATTGCGGCAGTCAGGTGTCCACTGAAGCTTTCTTT	CAGNCGSQVSTEAFF
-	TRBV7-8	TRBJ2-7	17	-	TGTGCCAGCAACTTATTAGGGTTGGCAGTAAGCTCCTACGAGCAGTATTTC	CASNLLGLAVSSYEQYF
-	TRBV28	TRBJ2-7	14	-	TGTGCCAGCAGCTCCGGAAGGGATAGCTACGAGCAGTACTTC	CASSSGRDSYEQYF
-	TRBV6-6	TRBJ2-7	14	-	TGTGCCAGCAGACGGGACATGAGCTCCTACGAGGAGTACTTC	CASRRDMSSYEEYF
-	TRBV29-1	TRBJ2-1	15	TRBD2	TGCATCGTTGAAGGGCCTAGCGGTAGGGGAGGTGAGCAGTTCTTC	CIVEGPSGRGGEQFF
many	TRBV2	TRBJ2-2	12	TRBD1	TGTGCCAGCAGTCAGGGGGCCGGGGAGCTGTTTTTT	CASSQGAGELFF
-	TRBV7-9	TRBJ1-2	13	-	TGTGCCAGCAGCTCATCGGCTAACTGTGGCTACACCTTC	CASSSSANCGYTF
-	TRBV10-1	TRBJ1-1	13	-	TGCGCCTGCAGTGGGACTCCAAGTAGTGAAGCTTTCTTT	CACSGTPSSEAFF
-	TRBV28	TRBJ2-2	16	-	TGTGCCAGCAGCTTCCCGGGACCGATGAACACCGGGAAGCTGTTTTTT	CASSFPGPMNTGKLFF
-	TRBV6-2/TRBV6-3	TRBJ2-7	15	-	TGTGCCAGCAGCTCCCAGGAGGGGGTAAGCTACGAGCAGTACTTC	CASSSQEGVSYEQYF
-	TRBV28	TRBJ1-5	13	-	TGTGCCAGCAGTTATGATAGCAATCAGTCCCAGCATTTT	CASSYDSNQSQHF
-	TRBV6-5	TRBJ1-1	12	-	TGTGCTAGCAGTTCCCCCGCTCACGAAGCTTTCTTT	CASSSPAHEAFF
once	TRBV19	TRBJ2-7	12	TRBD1	TGTGCCACCTGGACAGGGGTCTACGCGCAGTACTTC	CATWTGVYAQYF
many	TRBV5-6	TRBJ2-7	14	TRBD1	TGTGCCAGCAGCTTGGAGCAGGGGGCCTACGAGCAGTACTTC	CASSLEQGAYEQYF
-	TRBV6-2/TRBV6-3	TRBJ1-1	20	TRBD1	TGTGCCAGCACTTACACTTTCGACTCCGGACAGGTGTGGGGAAACACTGAAGCTTTCTTT	CASTYTFDSGQVWGNTEAFF
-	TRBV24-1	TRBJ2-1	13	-	TGTGTCACCACGGGTCAGGGATACAATGAGCAGTTCTTC	CVTTGQGYNEQFF